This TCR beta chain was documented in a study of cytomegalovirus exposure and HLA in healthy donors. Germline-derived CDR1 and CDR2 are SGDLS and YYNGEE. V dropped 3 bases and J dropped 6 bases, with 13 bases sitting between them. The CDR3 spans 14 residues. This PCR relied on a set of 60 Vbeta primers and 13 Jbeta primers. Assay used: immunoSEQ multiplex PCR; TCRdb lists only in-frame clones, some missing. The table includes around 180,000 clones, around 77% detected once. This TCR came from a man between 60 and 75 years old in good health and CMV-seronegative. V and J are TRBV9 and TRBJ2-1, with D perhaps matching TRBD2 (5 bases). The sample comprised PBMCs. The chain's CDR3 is CASSELGQLNEQFF. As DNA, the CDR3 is TGTGCCAGCAGCGAACTAGGTCAGCTCAATGAGCAGTTCTTC. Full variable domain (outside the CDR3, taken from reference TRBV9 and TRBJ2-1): DSGVTQTPKHLITATGQRVTLRCSPRSGDLSVYWYQQSLDQGLQFLIQYYNGEERAKGNILERFSAQQFPDLHSELNLSSLELGDSALYFCASSELGQLNEQFFGPGTRLTVL.